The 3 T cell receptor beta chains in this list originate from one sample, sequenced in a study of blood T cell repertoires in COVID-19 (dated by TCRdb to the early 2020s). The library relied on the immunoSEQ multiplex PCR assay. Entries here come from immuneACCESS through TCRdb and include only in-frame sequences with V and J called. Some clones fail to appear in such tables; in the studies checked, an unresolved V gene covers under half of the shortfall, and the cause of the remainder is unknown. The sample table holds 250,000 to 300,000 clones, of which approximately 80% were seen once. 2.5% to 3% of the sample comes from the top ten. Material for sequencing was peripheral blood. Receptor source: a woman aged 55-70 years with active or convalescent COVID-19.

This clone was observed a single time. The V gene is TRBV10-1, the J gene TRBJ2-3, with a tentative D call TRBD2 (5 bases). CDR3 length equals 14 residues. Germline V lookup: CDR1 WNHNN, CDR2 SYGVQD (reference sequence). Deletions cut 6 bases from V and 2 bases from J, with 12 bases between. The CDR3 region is CASRTRAPTDTQYF. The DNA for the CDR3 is TGCGCCAGCAGGACGCGGGCCCCCACAGATACGCAGTATTTT.

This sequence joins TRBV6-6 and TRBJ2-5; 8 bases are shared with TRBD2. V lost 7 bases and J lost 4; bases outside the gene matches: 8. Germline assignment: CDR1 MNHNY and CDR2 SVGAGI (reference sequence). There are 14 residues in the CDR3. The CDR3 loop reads CASTPTGGLETQYF. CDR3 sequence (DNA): TGTGCCAGCACCCCCACGGGGGGGCTAGAGACCCAGTACTTC.

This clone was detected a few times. The CDR3 DNA sequence: TGTGCCAGCAGCCCAGCGGGGGGCCCAGATACGCAGTATTTT. It codes for CASSPAGGPDTQYF. The gene calls are TRBV5-5 and TRBJ2-3; 9 bases are shared with TRBD2. Losses at the gene ends were 4 bases for V and 4 bases for J; bases not matched to a gene: 4. The germline gives CDR1 SGHKS, CDR2 YYEKEE (reference sequence). The CDR3 extends over 14 amino acids.